This T cell receptor beta chain was observed in a study of blood T cells in healthy people across ages. The trim removed 3 bases at V and 5 bases at J, leaving 11 bases unmatched. The CDR3 consists of 16 residues. Germline CDR1 and CDR2: SGHRS and YFSETQ. It was with a sample-barcoded 5' primer and a J-beta primer mix that a second PCR of roughly 7 to 12 cycles was run. TCRdb ran MiXCR on the 5' RACE reads and lists one entry per CDR3 protein. The profile covers just over 1 million distinct CDR3 sequences, with roughly 45% appearing a single time and 15% to 20% taken by the ten largest. The rearrangement uses TRBV5-1 and TRBJ1-1; 9 nucleotides match TRBD1. Sequences were obtained from blood. The TCR originated in a woman in her sixties or seventies in good health. Here the CDR3 DNA reads TGCGCCAGCAGCTCGGTCACAGGGGGCGATAGTACTGAAGCTTTCTTT. It yields the protein CASSSVTGGDSTEAFF.